What follows are 28 T cell receptor beta chains derived from one specimen sequenced in a study of T cells in Graves' hyperthyroidism and ophthalmopathy. Template material for amplifying TCR beta CDR3 regions consisted of RNA transcripts. First-round RT-PCR targeting the TCR CDR3 was performed with the HTBI primer set. TCRdb fed the multiplex PCR reads into MiXCR, producing one record per CDR3 protein. The data show about 400,000 distinct CDR3 sequences, approximately 13% seen once. The sample consisted of blood. The receptors shown here come from a woman younger than 30 with Graves' hyperthyroidism.

This clonotype was seen ten or more times. The rearrangement uses TRBV7-2 and TRBJ2-7; TRBD2 agrees at 8 bases. The CDR3 spans 14 residues. The trim removed 8 bases at V and 5 bases at J, leaving 11 bases unmatched. Germline V CDR1 and CDR2: SGHTA, FQGNSA. CDR3 in DNA: TGTGCCAGCCGAGTCCGGGGGGGGGTCAACGAGCAGTACTTC. It codes for CASRVRGGVNEQYF. The whole variable domain, remainder taken from reference TRBV7-2 and TRBJ2-7, is GAGVSQSPSNKVTEKGKDVELRCDPISGHTALYWYRQSLGQGLEFLIYFQGNSAPDKSGLPSDRFSAERTGGSVSTLTIQRTQQEDSAVYLCASRVRGGVNEQYFGPGTRLTVT.

The rearrangement joins TRBV5-6 to TRBJ1-2; 7 nucleotides agree with TRBD1. With 4 bases clipped from V and 12 bases from J, the junction kept 18 bases outside the gene matches. Germline loops: CDR1 SGHDT, CDR2 YYEEEE. This CDR3 contains 15 residues. The CDR3, as DNA: TGTGCCAGCAGCCCACGGGGACAGACCTTCGAGGGAAACACCTTC. Encoded protein: CASSPRGQTFEGNTF.

This clonotype was seen repeatedly, ten times or more. The chain is built from TRBV24-1 and TRBJ2-7, with 11 bases fitting TRBD2. Per the germline V gene, CDR1 is KGHDR and CDR2 is SFDVKD. J was trimmed by 4 bases and V by 3 bases; bases with no gene match: 4. The CDR3 runs to 15 residues. The CDR3 nucleotides are TGTGCCACCAGTGATCCGACTAGCGGGGTGTACGAGCAGTACTTC. Its translation is CATSDPTSGVYEQYF.

This clonotype came up many times. The chain carries TRBV20-1 and TRBJ2-4; weak D call: TRBD1 (5 bases). The CDR3 contains 15 residues. Per germline, CDR1 DFQATT and CDR2 SNEGSKA (reference sequence). Trimming stripped 3 bases from V and 1 base from J, with 13 bases between. CDR3 amino acids: CSASPVGAAKNIQYF. The CDR3 nucleotides are TGCAGTGCTAGCCCTGTTGGGGCGGCCAAAAACATTCAGTACTTC.

This clonotype has ten or more counts. This rearrangement joins TRBV12-3 or TRBV12-4 to TRBJ2-1, with D perhaps matching TRBD1 or TRBD2 (5 bases each). The CDR3 loop spans 15 amino acids. Trimming took 0 bases from V and 0 from J, leaving 6 bases between them. This CDR3 reads CASSLAGTSYNEQFF. In DNA, the CDR3 is TGTGCCAGCAGTTTAGCGGGGACCTCCTACAATGAGCAGTTCTTC.

This clonotype was observed at least ten times. CDR3 in amino acids: CASSTQDQNEQFF. In nucleotides, the CDR3 is TGTGCCAGCAGCACACAAGACCAGAATGAGCAGTTCTTC. The rearrangement uses TRBV13 and TRBJ2-1; D uncertain. V was pared by 5 bases and J by 7 bases, with 12 bases between. The germline gives CDR1 PRHDT, CDR2 FYEKMQ (reference sequence). This CDR3 comprises 13 residues.

As concerns this clonotype: A much larger clone differs from this one at a single base, so this may be a read error. The chain couples TRBV6-1 to TRBJ1-2; D is uncertain. V lost 3 bases and J 8 bases, leaving 10 bases between the germline ends. This CDR3 contains 12 residues. CDR1 MNHNS and CDR2 SASEGT come from the germline V gene. The CDR3 region has the DNA TGTGCCAGCAGTGAGTCGGAGGGAGGCTACACCTTC. Its translation is CASSESEGGYTF.

On this clonotype itself: Compared with germline, one end of the junction differs, possibly owing to a read error. The J gene is TRBJ2-1, the V gene TRBV4-1; 9 bases agree with TRBD2. Per germline, CDR1 MGHRA and CDR2 YSYEKL. This CDR3 contains 16 residues. The CDR3 sequence: CASSQAASGISNEQSF. CDR3 coding DNA: TGCGCCAGCAGCCAAGCGGCTAGCGGGATTTCCAATGAGCAGTCCTTC.

The chain joins TRBV9 to TRBJ2-7, with D perhaps matching TRBD1 or TRBD2 (6 bases each). Trimming left V 5 bases short and J 5 bases short, with 17 bases between. The CDR3 totals 14 residues. The germline V gene has CDR1 SGDLS and CDR2 YYNGEE. The CDR3 is CASSYPGGGNEQYF. CDR3 bases: TGTGCCAGCAGTTACCCTGGGGGCGGGAACGAGCAGTACTTC.

The rearrangement joins TRBV7-3 to TRBJ1-1; 9 bases agree with TRBD1. Germline V gene data show CDR1 as SGHTA and CDR2 as FQGTGA. The CDR3 has 17 amino acids. Trimming took 0 bases from V and 7 from J; bases not matched to a gene: 12. CDR3 nucleotides: TGTGCCAGCAGCTTAACGATGAGTACCGACAGGGGGGTTGAAGCTTTCTTT. It codes for CASSLTMSTDRGVEAFF.

V usage is TRBV11-2 and J usage is TRBJ2-2; 12 bases are a match to TRBD2. This CDR3 contains 16 residues. J gave up 5 bases and V 3 bases, and 4 bases lay outside the gene matches. Germline assignment: CDR1 SGHAT and CDR2 FQNNGV. The CDR3 coding sequence is TGTGCCAGCAGCTTGCTAGCGGGAGGGCCGACCGGGGAGCTGTTTTTT. It codes for CASSLLAGGPTGELFF. The full variable domain, in which reference TRBV11-2 and TRBJ2-2 provide the parts outside the CDR3, is EAGVAQSPRYKIIEKRQSVAFWCNPISGHATLYWYQQILGQGPKLLIQFQNNGVVDDSQLPKDRFSAERLKGVDSTLKIQPAKLEDSAVYLCASSLLAGGPTGELFFGEGSRLTVL.

In its sample, this clonotype was seen many times. The V call is TRBV20-1, the J call TRBJ2-7; no definite D call. V lost 3 bases to trimming and J lost 0 bases, with 12 bases between them. Germline-derived CDR1 and CDR2 are DFQATT and SNEGSKA (reference sequence). CDR3 length equals 14 residues. CDR3 in amino acids: CSARDGRSSYEQYF. The CDR3, as DNA: TGCAGTGCTAGGGACGGACGCAGCTCCTACGAGCAGTACTTC.

This clonotype was detected many times. V gene TRBV28 combines with J gene TRBJ1-2; the D is unclear. Per the germline V gene, CDR1 is MDHEN and CDR2 is SYDVKM. The CDR3 length is 11 residues. The CDR3 nucleotides read TGTGGGCTCCTTACTAACTATGGCTACACCTTC. Encoded protein: CGLLTNYGYTF.

This clonotype was seen many times. The V and J genes are TRBV18 and TRBJ2-1; 7 positions agree with TRBD1. Losses at the gene ends were 0 bases for V and 9 bases for J; bases not matched to a gene: 8. The germline V gene has CDR1 KGHSH and CDR2 LQKENI. The length of the CDR3 is 15 residues. CDR3 sequence: CASSPPETGLGEQFF. The CDR3 DNA is TGTGCCAGCTCACCACCTGAGACAGGGTTGGGTGAGCAGTTCTTC.

The table lists this clonotype with many counts. The CDR3 DNA sequence: TGTGCCAGCAGCCACGGTAGGACGGATGGAGTTGAGACCCAGTACTTC. It yields the protein CASSHGRTDGVETQYF. The chain joins TRBV14 to TRBJ2-5; D unclear. This CDR3 comprises 16 residues. CDR1 and CDR2 from the germline V gene are SGHDN and FVKESK. Trimming stripped 3 bases from V and 5 bases from J, with 19 bases between.

The rearrangement joins TRBV12-3 or TRBV12-4 to TRBJ1-1, with 7 bases lining up with TRBD1. This CDR3 spans 14 amino acids. After removal of 10 bases from V and 7 bases from J, the junction contained 15 bases not matched to a gene. This CDR3 is CANLLTGDKLEAFF. CDR3 DNA sequence: TGTGCCAACCTTTTAACAGGGGACAAGCTTGAAGCTTTCTTT.

The CDR3 DNA follows: TGCGCCAGCATATATCGGGCCGAGCAGTACTTC. Translating it yields CASIYRAEQYF. This chain uses TRBV5-1 with TRBJ2-7; D gene ambiguous. The germline gives CDR1 SGHRS, CDR2 YFSETQ. The V end lost 6 bases, the J end lost 6 bases, and 10 bases lay between the germline ends. The CDR3 contains 11 residues.

This clonotype came up many times. The rearrangement joins TRBV6-2 or TRBV6-3 to TRBJ2-1, with 9 bases fitting TRBD1. CDR3 length equals 16 residues. V lost 3 bases to trimming and J lost 5 bases; unmatched junction nucleotides: 8. Germline V lookup: CDR1 MNHEY, CDR2 SVGEGT. The CDR3 region is CASSYSGTGIDNEQFF. CDR3 DNA: TGTGCCAGCAGTTATTCCGGGACAGGGATCGACAATGAGCAGTTCTTC.

The J gene is TRBJ1-6, the V gene TRBV10-3, with TRBD1 identical over 7 bases. V was pared by 0 bases and J by 7 bases, with 18 bases of the junction left unmatched. CDR1 ENHRY and CDR2 SYGVKD come from the germline V gene. The CDR3 totals 20 residues. The CDR3 protein is CAISESTGAARGWGNSPLHF. The DNA of the CDR3 is TGTGCCATCAGTGAGTCAACAGGGGCCGCCCGGGGATGGGGAAATTCACCCCTCCACTTT.

The chain is built from TRBV28 and TRBJ2-1, with no clear D. The CDR3 has 14 amino acids. The V gene lost 9 bases and the J gene lost 4 bases, with 16 bases spanning the gap. The germline gives CDR1 MDHEN, CDR2 SYDVKM. The CDR3 DNA reads as TGTGCCAGTCGCCCTAGAGGTTCTTACAATGAGCAGTTCTTC. Its protein is CASRPRGSYNEQFF.

There are many counts of this clonotype. The chain links TRBV4-3 to TRBJ1-2; no clear D gene. The CDR3 covers 15 residues. Trimming stripped 0 bases from V and 4 bases from J, with 12 bases between. CDR1 is LGHNA and CDR2 is YSLEER in the germline V gene. This CDR3 reads CASSQDSLWGYGYTF. The CDR3 nucleotides are TGCGCCAGCAGCCAAGACAGTTTATGGGGCTATGGCTACACCTTC.

This clonotype was found many times. This chain connects TRBV7-8 to TRBJ2-7; D not certain. Trimming stripped 1 base from V and 4 bases from J, with 5 bases between. This CDR3 region has 12 residues. Germline V CDR1 and CDR2: SGHVS, FQNEAQ. CDR3 nucleotide sequence: TGTGCCAGCAGCTTAGGAAAATACGAGCAGTACTTC. The encoded protein is CASSLGKYEQYF.

This clonotype was detected many times. The chain recombines TRBV6-1 with TRBJ2-7; D possibly uses TRBD1 or TRBD2 (5 bases each). This CDR3 contains 14 residues. Germline V gene data show CDR1 as MNHNS and CDR2 as SASEGT. Trimming pared 2 bases from V and 1 base from J, leaving 9 bases between. CDR3 sequence: CASSEFRESYEQYF. DNA of the CDR3: TGTGCCAGCAGTGAATTCAGGGAGTCCTACGAGCAGTACTTC.

This clonotype was seen ten or more times. The chain carries TRBV10-3 and TRBJ1-2; D not resolved. The length of the CDR3 is 12 residues. Germline V gene data show CDR1 as ENHRY and CDR2 as SYGVKD. With 6 bases removed from V and 2 bases from J, the gap between germline ends came to 7 bases. DNA for the CDR3: TGTGCCATCAGCGGTACCAACTATGGCTACACCTTC. Encoded protein: CAISGTNYGYTF.

The chain couples TRBV19 to TRBJ2-2; 10 bases align to TRBD1. The CDR3 has 15 residues. In germline, CDR1 is LNHDA, CDR2 SQIVND (reference sequence). Trimming took 8 bases from V and 3 from J; bases not matched to a gene: 6. CDR3 protein: CASLDRGPDTGELFF. DNA for the CDR3: TGTGCCAGTTTAGACAGGGGGCCGGACACCGGGGAGCTGTTTTTT.

This clonotype was seen ten or more times. The chain has TRBV28 and TRBJ1-5; 7 bases are a match to TRBD1. V lost 6 bases, J lost 6 bases, and 8 bases stayed unmatched. CDR3 size: 14 residues. Germline lookup yields CDR1 MDHEN and CDR2 SYDVKM. CDR3 DNA: TGTGCCAGCAGGGGACAGCCCCTCGTTCAGCCCCAGCATTTT. Its translation is CASRGQPLVQPQHF.

The rearrangement joins TRBV12-3 or TRBV12-4 to TRBJ1-4, with D unclear. V lost 2 bases and J lost 8, with 12 bases in between. CDR3 length: 14 residues. Written as DNA, the CDR3 is TGTGCCAGCAGTTTATATTTGGAAGGGGAAAAACTGTTTTTT. It yields the protein CASSLYLEGEKLFF.

The V and J genes are TRBV27 and TRBJ2-3; 9 nucleotides match TRBD2. Germline CDR1 reads MNHEY; CDR2 reads SMNVEV (reference sequence). Trimming removed 6 bases from V and 3 bases from J; junction bases left unmatched: 13. CDR3 length: 17 residues. The CDR3 spells CASSSSGGLMLTDTQYF. DNA for the CDR3: TGTGCCAGCAGCTCCAGCGGGGGGCTGATGTTAACAGATACGCAGTATTTT.